The rows below give T cell receptor beta chains drawn from one sample of a study of cytomegalovirus exposure and HLA in healthy donors. Here immunoSEQ multiplex PCR was the method, and the copy in TCRdb shows in-frame clones only, minus some. The sample holds about 240,000 clones; roughly 78% are singletons and the top ten take approximately 0.47%. The specimen sequenced was PBMCs. The receptors originated from a boy between 10 and 17 years old in good health and CMV-seronegative. The CDR3 runs from the conserved cysteine through the conserved F or W. A D gene is named only where the DNA matches it firmly. Only part of the rows carry a size: once, few, many, or a class if the clone is expanded.

D gene: TRBD1
CDR3 length: 17
J gene: TRBJ1-1
V gene: TRBV29-1
clone size: .
CDR3 protein: CSVEGPRQGVNAPEAFF
CDR3 DNA: TGCAGCGTTGAGGGCCCTCGACAGGGGGTAAATGCCCCTGAAGCTTTCTTT

D gene: .
CDR3 length: 12
J gene: TRBJ1-1
V gene: TRBV29-1
clone size: .
CDR3 protein: CSGQTVNTEAFF
CDR3 DNA: TGCAGCGGTCAGACAGTGAACACTGAAGCTTTCTTT

D gene: TRBD1
CDR3 length: 15
J gene: TRBJ1-5
V gene: TRBV2
clone size: .
CDR3 protein: CASSLGQVSNQPQHF
CDR3 DNA: TGTGCCAGCAGTTTGGGACAGGTGAGCAATCAGCCCCAGCATTTT

D gene: .
CDR3 length: 13
J gene: TRBJ2-5
V gene: TRBV27
clone size: .
CDR3 protein: CASSFGHERWQYF
CDR3 DNA: TGTGCCAGCAGTTTCGGACACGAGAGGTGGCAGTACTTC

D gene: .
CDR3 length: 12
J gene: TRBJ1-2
V gene: TRBV6-6
clone size: .
CDR3 protein: CASRRTTYGYTF
CDR3 DNA: TGTGCCAGCAGGAGGACAACCTATGGCTACACCTTC

D gene: TRBD1
CDR3 length: 14
J gene: TRBJ1-1
V gene: TRBV2
clone size: .
CDR3 protein: CASSRRDRRTEAFF
CDR3 DNA: TGTGCCAGCAGCCGAAGGGACAGGCGCACTGAAGCTTTCTTT

D gene: TRBD1
CDR3 length: 18
J gene: TRBJ1-5
V gene: TRBV5-5
clone size: .
CDR3 protein: CASSLGTGGLGNNQPQHF
CDR3 DNA: TGTGCCAGCAGCTTGGGCACAGGGGGCCTAGGGAACAATCAGCCCCAGCATTTT

D gene: TRBD2
CDR3 length: 12
J gene: TRBJ2-1
V gene: TRBV29-1
clone size: .
CDR3 protein: CSGLAGGNEQFF
CDR3 DNA: TGCAGCGGACTAGCGGGGGGCAATGAGCAGTTCTTC

D gene: TRBD1
CDR3 length: 16
J gene: TRBJ1-2
V gene: TRBV2
clone size: .
CDR3 protein: CASRICSSGGACGHTF
CDR3 DNA: TGTGCCAGCAGGATATGTTCGTCAGGGGGCGCCTGTGGCCACACCTTC

D gene: .
CDR3 length: 12
J gene: TRBJ2-7
V gene: TRBV29-1
clone size: few
CDR3 protein: CSVGRTAYEQYF
CDR3 DNA: TGCAGCGTTGGGAGGACCGCCTACGAGCAGTACTTC

D gene: TRBD1
CDR3 length: 16
J gene: TRBJ1-5
V gene: TRBV6-6
clone size: .
CDR3 protein: CASRPTRQGINQPQHF
CDR3 DNA: TGTGCCAGCAGACCAACCCGACAGGGGATAAATCAGCCCCAGCATTTT

D gene: .
CDR3 length: 13
J gene: TRBJ1-1
V gene: TRBV11-2
clone size: .
CDR3 protein: CASSFGGNTEAFF
CDR3 DNA: TGTGCCAGCAGCTTCGGGGGTAATACTGAAGCTTTCTTT

D gene: .
CDR3 length: 15
J gene: TRBJ1-1
V gene: TRBV11-2
clone size: .
CDR3 protein: CASSFNRFMNTEAFF
CDR3 DNA: TGTGCCAGCAGCTTTAACAGGTTCATGAACACTGAAGCTTTCTTT

D gene: .
CDR3 length: 14
J gene: TRBJ1-1
V gene: TRBV30
clone size: .
CDR3 protein: CAWSLTSGEFPAFF
CDR3 DNA: TGTGCCTGGAGTTTAACATCAGGGGAGTTCCCAGCTTTCTTT

D gene: .
CDR3 length: 11
J gene: TRBJ1-1
V gene: TRBV30
clone size: .
CDR3 protein: CAWNRNTEAFF
CDR3 DNA: TGTGCCTGGAATAGGAACACTGAAGCTTTCTTT

D gene: TRBD2
CDR3 length: 15
J gene: TRBJ2-3
V gene: TRBV7-3
clone size: .
CDR3 protein: CASSSRGGAGDTQYF
CDR3 DNA: TGTGCCAGCAGCTCACGCGGGGGGGCTGGAGATACGCAGTATTTT

D gene: TRBD1
CDR3 length: 18
J gene: TRBJ2-2
V gene: TRBV19
clone size: once
CDR3 protein: CASSPWTGKLANTGELFF
CDR3 DNA: TGTGCCAGTAGTCCGTGGACAGGGAAACTCGCGAACACCGGGGAGCTGTTTTTT

D gene: TRBD1
CDR3 length: 15
J gene: TRBJ1-5
V gene: TRBV5-1
clone size: .
CDR3 protein: CASAETGEAYQPQHF
CDR3 DNA: TGCGCCAGCGCGGAGACAGGGGAGGCCTATCAGCCCCAGCATTTT

D gene: .
CDR3 length: 15
J gene: TRBJ1-4
V gene: TRBV5-5
clone size: .
CDR3 protein: CASSLAGRVEEKLFF
CDR3 DNA: TGTGCCAGCAGCTTGGCAGGCAGGGTGGAAGAAAAACTGTTTTTT

D gene: TRBD1
CDR3 length: 16
J gene: TRBJ2-1
V gene: TRBV13
clone size: once
CDR3 protein: CASSLQGVYSYNEQFF
CDR3 DNA: TGTGCCAGCAGCTTACAGGGGGTGTACTCCTACAATGAGCAGTTCTTC

D gene: .
CDR3 length: 17
J gene: TRBJ1-2
V gene: TRBV7-2
clone size: .
CDR3 protein: CASSLVVEAGVNYGYTF
CDR3 DNA: TGTGCCAGCAGCTTAGTGGTCGAGGCGGGAGTTAACTATGGCTACACCTTC

D gene: .
CDR3 length: 14
J gene: TRBJ1-5
V gene: TRBV4-1
clone size: .
CDR3 protein: CASSQNTGVQPQHF
CDR3 DNA: TGCGCCAGCAGCCAAAATACAGGTGTCCAGCCCCAGCATTTT

D gene: .
CDR3 length: 17
J gene: TRBJ2-1
V gene: TRBV4-1
clone size: .
CDR3 protein: CASSQELGLNHGNEQFF
CDR3 DNA: TGCGCCAGCAGCCAAGAGCTTGGGCTAAACCATGGGAATGAGCAGTTCTTC